This TCR beta chain was sequenced during a study of blood T cell repertoires in COVID-19. As for the study in general: PBMCs, B-cell-depleted T cells, or T cells provided the cDNA or gDNA that made up the material.

In the authors' workflow: Reference gene primer amplification gave nucleated cell count estimates. The table came from immunoSEQ multiplex PCR; TCRdb's copy has only in-frame clones and leaves some out. Clone size and the V and J calls come from that table; the DNA yielded D and trimming. The top ten hold less than 9% of the sample, which has about 160,000 clones, about four fifths seen once. The CDR3 spans 15 residues. V was pared by 2 bases and J by 5 bases, with 16 bases between. In germline, CDR1 is SGHKS, CDR2 YYEKEE (reference sequence). The specimen was peripheral blood. The V call is TRBV5-5, the J call TRBJ2-5; TRBD1 is a possible D gene (5 bases). The TCR sequence derives from a man between 35 and 55 years old who had recovered from COVID-19. The CDR3 nucleotides are TGTGCCAGCAGCTTTACCGCAGGGTCGAGTGAGACCCAGTACTTC. Amino acids: CASSFTAGSSETQYF.